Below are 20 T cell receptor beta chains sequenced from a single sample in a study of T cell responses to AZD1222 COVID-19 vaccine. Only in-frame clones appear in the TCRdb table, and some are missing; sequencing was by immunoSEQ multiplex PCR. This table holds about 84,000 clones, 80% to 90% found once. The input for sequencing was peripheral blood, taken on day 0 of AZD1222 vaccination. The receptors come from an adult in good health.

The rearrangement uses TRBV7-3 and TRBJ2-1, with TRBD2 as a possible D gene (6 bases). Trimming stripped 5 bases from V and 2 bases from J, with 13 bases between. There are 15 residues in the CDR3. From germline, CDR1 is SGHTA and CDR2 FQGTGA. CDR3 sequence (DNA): TGTGCCAGCAGCCTCGGCGGGACCGCCTACAATGAGCAGTTCTTC. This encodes CASSLGGTAYNEQFF.

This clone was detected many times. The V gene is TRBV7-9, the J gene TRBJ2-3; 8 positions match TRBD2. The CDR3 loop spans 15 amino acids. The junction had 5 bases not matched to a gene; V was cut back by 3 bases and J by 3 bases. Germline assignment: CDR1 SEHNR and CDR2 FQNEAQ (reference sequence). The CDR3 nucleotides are TGTGCCAGCAGCTTCGCTAGCGGGCAAACAGATACGCAGTATTTT. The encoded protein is CASSFASGQTDTQYF.

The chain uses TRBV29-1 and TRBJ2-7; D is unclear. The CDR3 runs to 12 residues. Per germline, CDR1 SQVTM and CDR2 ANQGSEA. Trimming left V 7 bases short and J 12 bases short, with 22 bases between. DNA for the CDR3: TGCAGCGCTTCCCTATCCAAGGGAAGTGTGTACTTC. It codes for CSASLSKGSVYF.

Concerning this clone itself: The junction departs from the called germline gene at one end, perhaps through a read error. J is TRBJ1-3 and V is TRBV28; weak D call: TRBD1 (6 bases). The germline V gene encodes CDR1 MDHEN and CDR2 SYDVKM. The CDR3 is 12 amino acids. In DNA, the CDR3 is TGTGCCAGCATAATATCAGGGGACCCCGCGGATTTT. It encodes CASIISGDPADF.

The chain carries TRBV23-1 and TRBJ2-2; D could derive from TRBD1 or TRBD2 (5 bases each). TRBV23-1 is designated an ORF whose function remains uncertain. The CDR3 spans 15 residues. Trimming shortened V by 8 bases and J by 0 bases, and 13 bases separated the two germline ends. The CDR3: CASARGRSNTGELFF. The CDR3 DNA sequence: TGCGCCAGCGCTCGGGGCCGTTCGAACACCGGGGAGCTGTTTTTT.

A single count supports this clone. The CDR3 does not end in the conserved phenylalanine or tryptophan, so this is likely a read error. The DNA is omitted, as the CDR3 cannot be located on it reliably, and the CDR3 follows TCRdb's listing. The CDR3 reads CASSLRGRVLRYVI. The chain employs TRBV28 and TRBJ1-1; the table calls TRBD1, which could not be checked here. A total of 14 residues make up the CDR3, ends included. Germline V gene sequence: CDR1 MDHEN, CDR2 SYDVKM.

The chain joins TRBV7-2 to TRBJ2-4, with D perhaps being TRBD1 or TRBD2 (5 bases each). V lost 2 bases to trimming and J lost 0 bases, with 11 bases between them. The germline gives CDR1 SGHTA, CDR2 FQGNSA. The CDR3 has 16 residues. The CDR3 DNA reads TGTGCCAGCAGCTTAAGCTCTGGGACAGCCAAAAACATTCAGTACTTC. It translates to CASSLSSGTAKNIQYF.

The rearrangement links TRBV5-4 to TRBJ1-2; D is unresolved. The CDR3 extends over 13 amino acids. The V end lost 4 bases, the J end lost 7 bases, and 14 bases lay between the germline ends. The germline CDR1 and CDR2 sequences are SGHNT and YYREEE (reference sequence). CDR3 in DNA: TGTGCCAGCAGCCCGGACGGAGCTTTTGGCTACACCTTC. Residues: CASSPDGAFGYTF.

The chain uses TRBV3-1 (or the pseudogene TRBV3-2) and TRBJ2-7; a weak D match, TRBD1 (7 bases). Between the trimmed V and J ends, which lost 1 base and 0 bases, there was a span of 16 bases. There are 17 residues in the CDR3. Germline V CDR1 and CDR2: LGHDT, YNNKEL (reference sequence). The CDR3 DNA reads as TGTGCCAGCAGCCAAGCGGAGGGGGGACAGAGCTCCTACGAGCAGTACTTC. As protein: CASSQAEGGQSSYEQYF.

The CDR3 loop reads CASSFGGRGRVTLGEQYF. The CDR3 nucleotides are TGTGCCAGCAGCTTTGGGGGGAGGGGGAGAGTAACCTTGGGTGAGCAGTACTTC. The rearrangement links TRBV11-2 to TRBJ2-7; a weak D match, TRBD2 (7 bases). Trimming shortened V by 3 bases and J by 7 bases, and 28 bases separated the two germline ends. In germline, CDR1 is SGHAT, CDR2 FQNNGV. This CDR3 is built from 18 residues.

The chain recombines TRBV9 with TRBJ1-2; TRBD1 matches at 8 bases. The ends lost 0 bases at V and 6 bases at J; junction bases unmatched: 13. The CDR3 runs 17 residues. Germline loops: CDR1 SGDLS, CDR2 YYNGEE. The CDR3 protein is CASSVGDRGTTLDGYTF. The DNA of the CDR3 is TGTGCCAGCAGCGTAGGAGACAGGGGCACGACGCTTGATGGCTACACCTTC.

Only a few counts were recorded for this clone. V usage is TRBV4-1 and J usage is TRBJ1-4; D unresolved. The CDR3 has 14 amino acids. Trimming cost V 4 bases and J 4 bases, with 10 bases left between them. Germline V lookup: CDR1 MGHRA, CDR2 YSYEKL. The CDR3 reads CASSPGRVNEKLFF. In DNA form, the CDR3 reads TGCGCCAGCAGCCCCGGACGGGTTAATGAAAAACTGTTTTTT.

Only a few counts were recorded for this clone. The CDR3 coding sequence is TGTGCCAGCAGCTTTCAGGGGTTGAACACTGAAGCTTTCTTT. Translating it yields CASSFQGLNTEAFF. V is TRBV7-2 and J is TRBJ1-1, with D tentatively TRBD1 (6 bases). CDR1 SGHTA and CDR2 FQGNSA come from the germline V gene. Trimming stripped 3 bases from V and 0 bases from J, with 8 bases between. The CDR3 is 14 amino acids.

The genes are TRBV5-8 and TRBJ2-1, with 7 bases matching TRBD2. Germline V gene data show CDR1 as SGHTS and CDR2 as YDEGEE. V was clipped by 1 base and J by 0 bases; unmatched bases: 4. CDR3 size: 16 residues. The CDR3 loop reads CASSLWRTSSYNEQFF. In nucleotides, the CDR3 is TGTGCCAGCAGCTTGTGGAGGACTAGCTCCTACAATGAGCAGTTCTTC. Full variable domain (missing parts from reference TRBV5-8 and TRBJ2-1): EAGVTQSPTHLIKTRGQQATLRCSPISGHTSVYWYQQALGLGLQFLLWYDEGEERNRGNFPPRFSGRQFPNYSSELNVNALELEDSALYLCASSLWRTSSYNEQFFGPGTRLTVL.

CDR3 in amino acids: CASSPGGIRSGNTIYF. Written as DNA, the CDR3 is TGTGCCAGTAGCCCCGGGGGCATTCGTTCTGGAAACACCATATATTTT. The V call is TRBV19, the J call TRBJ1-3; a weak D match, TRBD1 (6 bases). V was pared by 6 bases and J by 1 base, with 16 bases between. Germline V gene data show CDR1 as LNHDA and CDR2 as SQIVND (reference sequence). The CDR3 contains 16 residues.

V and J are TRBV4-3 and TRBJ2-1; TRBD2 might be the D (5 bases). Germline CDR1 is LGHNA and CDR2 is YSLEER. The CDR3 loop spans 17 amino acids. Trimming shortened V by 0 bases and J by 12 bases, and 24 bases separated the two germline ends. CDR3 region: CASSQEFQSATLRAQFF. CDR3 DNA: TGCGCCAGCAGCCAAGAGTTTCAAAGCGCGACCCTGAGGGCGCAGTTCTTC.

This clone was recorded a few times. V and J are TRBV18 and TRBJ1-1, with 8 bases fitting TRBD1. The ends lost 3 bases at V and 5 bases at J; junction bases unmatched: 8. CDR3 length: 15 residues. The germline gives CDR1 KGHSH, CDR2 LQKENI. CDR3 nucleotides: TGTGCCAGCTCACCCTTAGACAGGGGAGATACTGAAGCTTTCTTT. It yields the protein CASSPLDRGDTEAFF.

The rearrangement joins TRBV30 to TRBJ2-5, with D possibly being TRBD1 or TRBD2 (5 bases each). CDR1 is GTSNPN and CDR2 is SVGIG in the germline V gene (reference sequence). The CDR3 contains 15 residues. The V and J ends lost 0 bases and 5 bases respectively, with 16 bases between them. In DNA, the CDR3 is TGTGCCTGGAGTGTAGGGACGGTAGGACGGGAGACCCAGTACTTC. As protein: CAWSVGTVGRETQYF.

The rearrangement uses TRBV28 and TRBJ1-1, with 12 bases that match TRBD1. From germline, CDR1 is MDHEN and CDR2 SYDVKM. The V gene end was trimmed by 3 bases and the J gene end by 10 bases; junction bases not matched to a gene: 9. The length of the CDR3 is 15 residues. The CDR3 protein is CASSLRDRGRLVAFF. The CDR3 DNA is TGTGCCAGCAGTTTGAGGGACAGGGGGCGATTGGTAGCTTTCTTT. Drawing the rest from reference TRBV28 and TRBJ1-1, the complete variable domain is DVKVTQSSRYLVKRTGEKVFLECVQDMDHENMFWYRQDPGLGLRLIYFSYDVKMKEKGDIPEGYSVSREKKERFSLILESASTNQTSMYLCASSLRDRGRLVAFFGQGTRLTVV.

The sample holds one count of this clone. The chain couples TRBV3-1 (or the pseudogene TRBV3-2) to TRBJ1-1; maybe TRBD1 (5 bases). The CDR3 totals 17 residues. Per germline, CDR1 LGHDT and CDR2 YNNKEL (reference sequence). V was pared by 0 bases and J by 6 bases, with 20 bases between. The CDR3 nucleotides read TGTGCCAGCAGCCAAGATAAGTTATGGGGCAGAAGCCCTGAAGCTTTCTTT. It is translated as CASSQDKLWGRSPEAFF.